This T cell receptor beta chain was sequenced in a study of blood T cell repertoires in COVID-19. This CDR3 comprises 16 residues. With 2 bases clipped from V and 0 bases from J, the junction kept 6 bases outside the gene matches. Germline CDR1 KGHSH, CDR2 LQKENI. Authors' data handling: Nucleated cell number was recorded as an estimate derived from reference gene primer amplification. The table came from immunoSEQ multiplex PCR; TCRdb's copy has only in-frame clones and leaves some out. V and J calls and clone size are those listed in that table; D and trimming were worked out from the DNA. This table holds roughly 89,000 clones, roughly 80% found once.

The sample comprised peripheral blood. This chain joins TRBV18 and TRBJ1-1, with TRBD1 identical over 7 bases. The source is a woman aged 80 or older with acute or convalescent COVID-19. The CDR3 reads CASSPVPQGMNTEAFF. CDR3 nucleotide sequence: TGTGCCAGCTCACCAGTCCCACAGGGGATGAACACTGAAGCTTTCTTT.